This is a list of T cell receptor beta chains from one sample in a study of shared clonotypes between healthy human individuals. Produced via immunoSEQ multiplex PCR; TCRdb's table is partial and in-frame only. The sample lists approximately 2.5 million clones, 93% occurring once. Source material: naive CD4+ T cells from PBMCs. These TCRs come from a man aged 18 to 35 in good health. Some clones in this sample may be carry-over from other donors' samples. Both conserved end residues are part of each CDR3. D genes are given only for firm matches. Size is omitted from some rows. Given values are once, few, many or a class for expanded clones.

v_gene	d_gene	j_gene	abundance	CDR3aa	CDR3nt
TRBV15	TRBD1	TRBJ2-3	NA	CATSKTGGRTDTQYF	TGTGCCACCAGCAAAACAGGGGGCCGCACGGATACGCAGTATTTT
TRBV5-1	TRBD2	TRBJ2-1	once	CASSSRGTSGFSSYNEQFF	TGCGCCAGCAGCTCGCGAGGGACTAGCGGTTTTAGCTCCTACAATGAGCAGTTCTTC
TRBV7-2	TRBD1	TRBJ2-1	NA	CASRPPGTVNDEQFF	TGTGCCAGCAGACCTCCCGGGACAGTGAACGATGAGCAGTTCTTC
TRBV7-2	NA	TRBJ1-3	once	CASSNPPGNTIYF	TGTGCCAGCAGCAATCCCCCTGGAAACACCATATATTTT
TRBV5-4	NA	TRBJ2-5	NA	CASSQPQETQYF	TGTGCCAGCAGCCAGCCCCAAGAGACCCAGTACTTC
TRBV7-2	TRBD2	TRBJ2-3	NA	CASSSSTSGRAGDTQYF	TGTGCCAGCAGCTCCTCGACTAGCGGGAGGGCAGGAGATACGCAGTATTTT
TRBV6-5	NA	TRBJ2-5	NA	CASSYSFADQETQYF	TGTGCCAGCAGTTACTCCTTCGCAGACCAAGAGACCCAGTACTTC
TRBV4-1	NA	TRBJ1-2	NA	CASSQGQATYGYTF	TGCGCCAGCAGCCAAGGCCAGGCTACCTATGGCTACACCTTC
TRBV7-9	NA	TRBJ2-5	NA	CASSLAPVVETQYF	TGTGCCAGCAGCTTGGCCCCGGTCGTGGAGACCCAGTACTTC
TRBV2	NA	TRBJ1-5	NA	CASSMRQSRQPQHF	TGTGCCAGCAGTATGAGGCAGAGTCGTCAGCCCCAGCATTTT
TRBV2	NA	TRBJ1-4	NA	CASSEQLVANEKLFF	TGTGCCAGCAGTGAACAGCTGGTCGCTAATGAAAAACTGTTTTTT